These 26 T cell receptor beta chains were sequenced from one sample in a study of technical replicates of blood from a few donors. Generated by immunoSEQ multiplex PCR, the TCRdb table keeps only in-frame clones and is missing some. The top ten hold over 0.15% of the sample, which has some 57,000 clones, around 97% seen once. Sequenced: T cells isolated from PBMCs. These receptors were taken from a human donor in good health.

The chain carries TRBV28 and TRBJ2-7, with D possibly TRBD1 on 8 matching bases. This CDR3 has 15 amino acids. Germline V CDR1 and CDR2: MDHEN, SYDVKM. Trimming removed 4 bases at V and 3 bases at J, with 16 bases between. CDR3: CASSSSTGEGYEQYF. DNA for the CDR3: TGTGCCAGCAGTTCGTCGACAGGGGAGGGCTACGAGCAGTACTTC.

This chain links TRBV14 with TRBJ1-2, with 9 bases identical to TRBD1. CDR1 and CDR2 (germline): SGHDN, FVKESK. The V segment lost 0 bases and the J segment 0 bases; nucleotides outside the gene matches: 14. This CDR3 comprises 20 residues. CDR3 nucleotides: TGTGCCAGCAGCCAAGATTACTTTCGGGACAGGGCCAACGCTAACTATGGCTACACCTTC. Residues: CASSQDYFRDRANANYGYTF.

The CDR3 DNA follows: TGTGCCAGCGGAAAGGGGCGTACCTACGAGCAGTACTTC. Protein product: CASGKGRTYEQYF. This chain connects TRBV27 to TRBJ2-7; the D gene is possibly TRBD1 (5 bases). The CDR3 spans 13 residues. CDR1 is MNHEY and CDR2 is SMNVEV in the germline V gene (reference sequence). V dropped 8 bases and J dropped 2 bases, with 13 bases sitting between them.

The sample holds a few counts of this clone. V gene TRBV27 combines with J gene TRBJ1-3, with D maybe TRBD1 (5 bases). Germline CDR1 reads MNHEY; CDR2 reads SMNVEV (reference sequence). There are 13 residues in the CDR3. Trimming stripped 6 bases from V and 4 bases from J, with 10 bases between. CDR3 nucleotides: TGTGCCAGCAGCAGGGTTCCAGGAAACACCATATATTTT. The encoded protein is CASSRVPGNTIYF.

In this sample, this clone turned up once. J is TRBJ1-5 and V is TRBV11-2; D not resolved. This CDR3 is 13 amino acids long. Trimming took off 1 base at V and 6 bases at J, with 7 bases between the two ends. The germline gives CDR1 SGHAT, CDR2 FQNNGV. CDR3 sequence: CASSLGSGQPQHF. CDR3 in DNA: TGTGCCAGCAGCTTAGGAAGCGGTCAGCCCCAGCATTTT.

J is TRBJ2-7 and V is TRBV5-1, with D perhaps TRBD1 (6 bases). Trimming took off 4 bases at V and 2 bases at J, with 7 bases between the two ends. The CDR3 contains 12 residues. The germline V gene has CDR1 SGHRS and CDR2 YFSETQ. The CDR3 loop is CASSEGAYEQYF. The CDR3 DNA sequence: TGCGCCAGCAGCGAGGGGGCCTACGAGCAGTACTTC.

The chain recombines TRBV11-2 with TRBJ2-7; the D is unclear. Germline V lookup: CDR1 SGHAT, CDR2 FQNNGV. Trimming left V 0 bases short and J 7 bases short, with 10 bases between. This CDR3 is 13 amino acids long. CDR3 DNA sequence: TGTGCCAGCAGCTTAGATTTAAGCCGAGAGCAGTACTTC. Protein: CASSLDLSREQYF.

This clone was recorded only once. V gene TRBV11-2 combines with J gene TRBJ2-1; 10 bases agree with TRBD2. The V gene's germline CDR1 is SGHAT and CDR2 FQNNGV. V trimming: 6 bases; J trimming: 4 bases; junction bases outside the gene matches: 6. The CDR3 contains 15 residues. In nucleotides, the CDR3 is TGTGCCAGCAGGCCGGGACTAGCGTTTTACAATGAGCAGTTCTTC. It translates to CASRPGLAFYNEQFF.

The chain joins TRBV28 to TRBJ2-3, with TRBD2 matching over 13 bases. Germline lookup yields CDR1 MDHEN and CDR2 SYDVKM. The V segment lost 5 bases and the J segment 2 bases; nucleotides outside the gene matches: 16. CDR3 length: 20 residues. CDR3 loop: CASSHPTSGRTHRDTDTQYF. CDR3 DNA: TGTGCCAGCAGTCACCCGACTAGCGGGAGGACGCACAGGGACACAGATACGCAGTATTTT.

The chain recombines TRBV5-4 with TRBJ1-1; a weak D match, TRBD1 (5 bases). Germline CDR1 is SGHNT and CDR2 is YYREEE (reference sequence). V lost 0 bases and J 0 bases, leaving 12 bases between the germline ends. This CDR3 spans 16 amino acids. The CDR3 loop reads CASSLEGIMMNTEAFF. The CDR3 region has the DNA TGTGCCAGCAGCTTGGAGGGGATAATGATGAACACTGAAGCTTTCTTT.

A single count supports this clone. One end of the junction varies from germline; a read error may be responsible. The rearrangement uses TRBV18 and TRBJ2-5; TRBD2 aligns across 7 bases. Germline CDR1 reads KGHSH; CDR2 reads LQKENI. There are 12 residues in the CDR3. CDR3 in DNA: TGTGCCAGCTCACCACAAGCGGGGTTAGGGAACTTC. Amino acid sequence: CASSPQAGLGNF.

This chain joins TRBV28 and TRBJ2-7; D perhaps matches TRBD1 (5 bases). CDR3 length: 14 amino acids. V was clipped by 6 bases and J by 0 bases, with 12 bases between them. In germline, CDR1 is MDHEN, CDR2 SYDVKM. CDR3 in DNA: TGTGCCAGCAGCTCGACAGTGCACTCCTACGAGCAGTACTTC. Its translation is CASSSTVHSYEQYF.

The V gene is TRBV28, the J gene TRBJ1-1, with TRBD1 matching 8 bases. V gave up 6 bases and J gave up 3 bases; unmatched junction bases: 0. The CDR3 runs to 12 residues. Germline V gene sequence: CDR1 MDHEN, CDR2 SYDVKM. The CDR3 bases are TGTGCCAGCAGGGACAGGGACACTGAAGCTTTCTTT. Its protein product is CASRDRDTEAFF.

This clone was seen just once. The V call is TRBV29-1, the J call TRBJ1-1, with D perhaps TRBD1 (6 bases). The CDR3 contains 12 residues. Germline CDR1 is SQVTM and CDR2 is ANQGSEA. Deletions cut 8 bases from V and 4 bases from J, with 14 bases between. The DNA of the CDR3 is TGCAGCATAAACCAACAGGGCACTGAAGCTTTCTTT. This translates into CSINQQGTEAFF.

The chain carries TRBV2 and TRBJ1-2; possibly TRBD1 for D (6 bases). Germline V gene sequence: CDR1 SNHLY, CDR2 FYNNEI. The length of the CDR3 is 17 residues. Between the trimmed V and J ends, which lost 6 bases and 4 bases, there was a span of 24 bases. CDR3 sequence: CASRDQRPGHLGYGYTF. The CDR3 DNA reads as TGTGCCAGCAGGGACCAACGACCGGGACACCTAGGCTATGGCTACACCTTC. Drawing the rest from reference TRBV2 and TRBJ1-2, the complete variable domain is EPEVTQTPSHQVTQMGQEVILRCVPISNHLYFYWYRQILGQKVEFLVSFYNNEISEKSEIFDDQFSVERPDGSNFTLKIRSTKLEDSAMYFCASRDQRPGHLGYGYTFGSGTRLTVV.

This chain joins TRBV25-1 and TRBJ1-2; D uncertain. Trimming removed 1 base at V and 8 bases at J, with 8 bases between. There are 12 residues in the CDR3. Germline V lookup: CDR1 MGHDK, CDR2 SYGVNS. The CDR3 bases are TGTGCCAGCAGTGAATTGGTTGAGGGCTACACCTTC. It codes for CASSELVEGYTF.

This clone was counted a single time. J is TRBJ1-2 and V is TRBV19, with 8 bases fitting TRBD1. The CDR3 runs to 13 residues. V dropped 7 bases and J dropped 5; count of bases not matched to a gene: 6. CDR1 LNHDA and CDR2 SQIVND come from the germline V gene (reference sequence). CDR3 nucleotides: TGTGCCAGTATGCAGGACAGGGATTATGGCTACACCTTC. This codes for CASMQDRDYGYTF. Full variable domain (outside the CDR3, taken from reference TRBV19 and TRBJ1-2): DGGITQSPKYLFRKEGQNVTLSCEQNLNHDAMYWYRQDPGQGLRLIYYSQIVNDFQKGDIAEGYSVSREKKESFPLTVTSAQKNPTAFYLCASMQDRDYGYTFGSGTRLTVV.

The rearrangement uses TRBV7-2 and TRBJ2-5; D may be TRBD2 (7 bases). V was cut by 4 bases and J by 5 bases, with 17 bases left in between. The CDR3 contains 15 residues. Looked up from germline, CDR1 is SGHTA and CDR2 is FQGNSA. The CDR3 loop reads CASSSWGGKWETQYF. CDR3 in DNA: TGTGCCAGCAGCTCATGGGGGGGCAAGTGGGAGACCCAGTACTTC.

CDR3 amino acids: CASSEALRVLPTEAFF. CDR3 bases: TGTGCCAGCAGTGAAGCGCTTCGGGTTCTACCCACTGAAGCTTTCTTT. This chain uses TRBV6-1 with TRBJ1-1, with D unresolved. CDR1 MNHNS and CDR2 SASEGT come from the germline V gene. The CDR3 contains 16 residues. Trimming took off 0 bases at V and 4 bases at J, with 15 bases between the two ends.

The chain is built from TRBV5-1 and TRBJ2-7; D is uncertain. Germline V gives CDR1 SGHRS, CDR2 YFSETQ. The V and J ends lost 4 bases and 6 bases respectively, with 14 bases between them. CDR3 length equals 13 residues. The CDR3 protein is CASSVDPSGEQYF. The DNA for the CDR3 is TGCGCCAGCAGCGTGGACCCCTCCGGCGAGCAGTACTTC.

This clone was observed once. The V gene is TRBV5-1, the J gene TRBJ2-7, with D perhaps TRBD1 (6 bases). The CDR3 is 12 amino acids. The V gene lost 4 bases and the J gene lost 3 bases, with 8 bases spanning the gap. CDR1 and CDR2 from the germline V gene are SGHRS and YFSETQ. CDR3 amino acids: CASSPDSYEQYF. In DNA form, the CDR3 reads TGCGCCAGCAGCCCGGACAGCTACGAGCAGTACTTC.

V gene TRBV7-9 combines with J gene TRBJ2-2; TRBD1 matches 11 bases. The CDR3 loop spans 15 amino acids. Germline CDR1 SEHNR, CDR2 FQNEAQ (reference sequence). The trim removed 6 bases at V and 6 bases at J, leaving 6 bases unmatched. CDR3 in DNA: TGTGCCAGCAGAGCCGGACAGGGGGCCGCCGGGGAGCTGTTTTTT. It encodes CASRAGQGAAGELFF. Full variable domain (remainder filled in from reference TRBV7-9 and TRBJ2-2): DTGVSQNPRHKITKRGQNVTFRCDPISEHNRLYWYRQTLGQGPEFLTYFQNEAQLEKSRLLSDRFSAERPKGSFSTLEIQRTEQGDSAMYLCASRAGQGAAGELFFGEGSRLTVL.

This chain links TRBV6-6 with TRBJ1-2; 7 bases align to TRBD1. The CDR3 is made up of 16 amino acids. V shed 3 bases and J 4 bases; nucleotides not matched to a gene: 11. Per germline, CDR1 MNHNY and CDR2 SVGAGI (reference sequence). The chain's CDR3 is CASSYDRQGTPYGYTF. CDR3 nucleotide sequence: TGTGCCAGCAGTTATGATCGACAGGGAACCCCCTATGGCTACACCTTC.

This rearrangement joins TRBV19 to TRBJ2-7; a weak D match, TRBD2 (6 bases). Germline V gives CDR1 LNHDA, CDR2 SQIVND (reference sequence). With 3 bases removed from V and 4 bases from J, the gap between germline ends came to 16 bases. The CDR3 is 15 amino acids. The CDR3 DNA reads TGTGCCAGTAGTATGGGTCGGGGACTTTCTTACGAGCAGTACTTC. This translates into CASSMGRGLSYEQYF.

CDR3 in amino acids: CASSRDSFQETQYF. CDR3 coding DNA: TGTGCCAGCAGCCGCGACAGTTTCCAAGAGACCCAGTACTTC. This chain joins TRBV7-9 and TRBJ2-5, with D maybe TRBD1 (5 bases). The germline V and J ends were trimmed by 5 bases and 1 base, with 11 bases remaining between them. CDR1 and CDR2 from the germline V gene are SEHNR and FQNEAQ (reference sequence). The CDR3 runs 14 residues.

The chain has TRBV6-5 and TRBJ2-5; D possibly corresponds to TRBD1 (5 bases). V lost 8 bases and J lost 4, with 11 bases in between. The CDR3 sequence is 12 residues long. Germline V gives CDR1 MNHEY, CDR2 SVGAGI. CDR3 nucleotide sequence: TGTGCCAGCTCAAGGGGCTTAGAGACCCAGTACTTC. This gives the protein CASSRGLETQYF.